The present TCR beta chain was sequenced within a study of early T cells in non-severe SARS-CoV-2 infection. TCRdb independently ran MiXCR on the 5' RACE reads; one entry per CDR3 protein. The sample includes about 56,000 distinct CDR3 sequences, around 12% of them seen just once. Germline CDR1 is LNHDA and CDR2 is SQIVND (reference sequence). V dropped 4 bases and J dropped 3; count of bases not matched to a gene: 8. CDR3 length: 15 residues. By proportion, this clonotype is large. This TCR was sampled from an adult who was a healthcare worker with PCR-confirmed SARS-CoV-2 infection or an uninfected control (not recorded which). The source material was whole blood. The chain carries TRBV19 and TRBJ1-2; 7 bases line up with TRBD1. The CDR3 bases are TGTGCCAGTAGTACCCAACAGGGGAGGCACTATGGCTACACCTTC. This sequence encodes CASSTQQGRHYGYTF.